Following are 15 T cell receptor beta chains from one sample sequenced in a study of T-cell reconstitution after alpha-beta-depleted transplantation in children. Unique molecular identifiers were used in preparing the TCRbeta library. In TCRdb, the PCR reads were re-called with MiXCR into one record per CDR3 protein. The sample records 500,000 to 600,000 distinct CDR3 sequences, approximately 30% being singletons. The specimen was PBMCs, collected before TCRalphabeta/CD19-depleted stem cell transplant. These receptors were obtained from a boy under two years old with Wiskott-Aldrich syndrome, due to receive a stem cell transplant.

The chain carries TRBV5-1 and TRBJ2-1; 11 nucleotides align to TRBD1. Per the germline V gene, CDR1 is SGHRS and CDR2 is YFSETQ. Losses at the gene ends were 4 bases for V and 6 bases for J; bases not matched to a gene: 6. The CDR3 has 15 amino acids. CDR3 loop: CASSVAGQGGNEQFF. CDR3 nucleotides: TGCGCCAGCAGCGTGGCGGGACAGGGGGGCAATGAGCAGTTCTTC.

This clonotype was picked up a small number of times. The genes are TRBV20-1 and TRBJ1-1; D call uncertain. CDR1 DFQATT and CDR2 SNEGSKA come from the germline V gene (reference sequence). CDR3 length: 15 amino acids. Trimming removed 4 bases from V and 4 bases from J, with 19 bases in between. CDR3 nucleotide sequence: TGCAGTGCTACCCGCAATTCAGTGTCCGCCACTGAAGCTTTCTTT. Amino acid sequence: CSATRNSVSATEAFF.

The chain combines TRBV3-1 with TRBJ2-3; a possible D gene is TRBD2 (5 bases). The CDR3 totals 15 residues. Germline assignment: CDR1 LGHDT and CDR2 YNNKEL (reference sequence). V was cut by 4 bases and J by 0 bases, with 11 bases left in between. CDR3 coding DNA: TGTGCCAGCAGCCTAGCGAAACCCAGCACAGATACGCAGTATTTT. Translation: CASSLAKPSTDTQYF.

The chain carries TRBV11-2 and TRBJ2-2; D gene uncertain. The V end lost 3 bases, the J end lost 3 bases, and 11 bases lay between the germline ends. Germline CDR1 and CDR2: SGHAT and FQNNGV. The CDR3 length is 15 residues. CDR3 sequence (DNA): TGTGCCAGCAGCTTCTATCTCCCGGACACCGGGGAGCTGTTTTTT. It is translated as CASSFYLPDTGELFF.

The CDR3 protein is CASSWTGHSNQPQHF. CDR3 nucleotides: TGTGCCAGCAGCTGGACAGGCCATAGCAATCAGCCCCAGCATTTT. The chain joins TRBV5-5 to TRBJ1-5; 7 nucleotides align to TRBD1. Germline CDR1 SGHKS, CDR2 YYEKEE (reference sequence). Trimming removed 3 bases from V and 0 bases from J; junction bases left unmatched: 3. This CDR3 has 15 residues.

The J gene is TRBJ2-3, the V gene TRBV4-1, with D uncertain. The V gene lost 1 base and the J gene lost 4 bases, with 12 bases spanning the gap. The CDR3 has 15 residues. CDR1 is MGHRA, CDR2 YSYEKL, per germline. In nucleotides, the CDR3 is TGCGCCAGCAGCCAAGGGGTTAGGGATCCAGATACGCAGTATTTT. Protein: CASSQGVRDPDTQYF.

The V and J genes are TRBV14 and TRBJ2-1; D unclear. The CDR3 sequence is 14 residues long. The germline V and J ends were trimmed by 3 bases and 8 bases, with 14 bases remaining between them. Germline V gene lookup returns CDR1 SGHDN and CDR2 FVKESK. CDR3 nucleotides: TGTGCCAGCAGCCATCCGGCTCTTACGGATGAGCAGTTCTTC. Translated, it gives CASSHPALTDEQFF. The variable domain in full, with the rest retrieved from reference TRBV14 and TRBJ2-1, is EAGVTQFPSHSVIEKGQTVTLRCDPISGHDNLYWYRRVMGKEIKFLLHFVKESKQDESGMPNNRFLAERTGGTYSTLKVQPAELEDSGVYFCASSHPALTDEQFFGPGTRLTVL.

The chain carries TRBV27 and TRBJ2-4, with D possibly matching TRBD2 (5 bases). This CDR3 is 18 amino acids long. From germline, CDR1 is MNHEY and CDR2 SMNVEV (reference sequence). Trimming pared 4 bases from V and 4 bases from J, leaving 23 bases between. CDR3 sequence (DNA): TGTGCCAGCAGTTCCAACCGTCGGGCCCGGGGTCCAAAAAACATTCAGTACTTC. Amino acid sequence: CASSSNRRARGPKNIQYF.

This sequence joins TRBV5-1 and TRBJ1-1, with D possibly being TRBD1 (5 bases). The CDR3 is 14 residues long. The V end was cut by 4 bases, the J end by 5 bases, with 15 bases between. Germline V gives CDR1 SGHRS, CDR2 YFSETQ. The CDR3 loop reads CASSRGGEWTEAFF. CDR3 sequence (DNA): TGCGCCAGCAGCCGGGGCGGGGAGTGGACTGAAGCTTTCTTT.

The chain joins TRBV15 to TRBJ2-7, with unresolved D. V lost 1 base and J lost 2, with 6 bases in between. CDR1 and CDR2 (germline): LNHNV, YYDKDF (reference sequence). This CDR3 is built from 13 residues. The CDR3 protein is CATSRVGTYEQYF. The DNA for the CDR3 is TGTGCCACCAGCAGAGTGGGTACCTACGAGCAGTACTTC. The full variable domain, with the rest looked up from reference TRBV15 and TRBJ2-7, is DAMVIQNPRYQVTQFGKPVTLSCSQTLNHNVMYWYQQKSSQAPKLLFHYYDKDFNNEADTPDNFQSRRPNTSFCFLDIRSPGLGDTAMYLCATSRVGTYEQYFGPGTRLTVT.

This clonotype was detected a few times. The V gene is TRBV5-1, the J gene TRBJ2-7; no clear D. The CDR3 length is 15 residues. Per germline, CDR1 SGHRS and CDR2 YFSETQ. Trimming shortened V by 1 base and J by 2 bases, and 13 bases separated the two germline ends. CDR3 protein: CASSLHSATPYEQYF. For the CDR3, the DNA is TGCGCCAGCAGCTTGCATTCCGCGACTCCCTACGAGCAGTACTTC.

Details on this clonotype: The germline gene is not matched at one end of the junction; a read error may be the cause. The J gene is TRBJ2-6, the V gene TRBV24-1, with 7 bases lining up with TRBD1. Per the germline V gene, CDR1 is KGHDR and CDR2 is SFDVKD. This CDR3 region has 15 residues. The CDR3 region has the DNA TGTGCCACCAGTGATAGGGGGCCTGGGGCCAACGGCCTGACTTTC. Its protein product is CATSDRGPGANGLTF.

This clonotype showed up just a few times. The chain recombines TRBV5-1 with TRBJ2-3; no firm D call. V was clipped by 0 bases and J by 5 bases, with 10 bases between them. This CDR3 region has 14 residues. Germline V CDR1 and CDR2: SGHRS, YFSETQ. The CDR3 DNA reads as TGCGCCAGCAGCTTGGCGTGGGTTGGAGATACGCAGTATTTT. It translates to CASSLAWVGDTQYF. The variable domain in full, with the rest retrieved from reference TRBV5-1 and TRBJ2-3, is KAGVTQTPRYLIKTRGQQVTLSCSPISGHRSVSWYQQTPGQGLQFLFEYFSETQRNKGNFPGRFSGRQFSNSRSEMNVSTLELGDSALYLCASSLAWVGDTQYFGPGTRLTVL.

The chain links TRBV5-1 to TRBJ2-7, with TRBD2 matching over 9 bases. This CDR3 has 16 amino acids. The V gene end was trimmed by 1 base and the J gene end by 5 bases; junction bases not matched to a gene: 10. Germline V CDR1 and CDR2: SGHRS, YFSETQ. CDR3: CASSLRLSAGGNEQYF. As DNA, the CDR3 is TGCGCCAGCAGCTTGAGACTTTCGGCGGGAGGGAACGAGCAGTACTTC.

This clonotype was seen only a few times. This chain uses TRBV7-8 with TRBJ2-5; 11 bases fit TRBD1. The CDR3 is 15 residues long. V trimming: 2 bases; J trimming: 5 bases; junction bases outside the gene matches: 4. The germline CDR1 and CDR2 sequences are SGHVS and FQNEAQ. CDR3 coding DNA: TGTGCCAGCAGCTTACCCGGACAGGGGGCTGAGACCCAGTACTTC. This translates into CASSLPGQGAETQYF.